This TCR beta chain was retrieved from a study of beta chain features in type 1 diabetes. This clone was detected a few times. Its specificity is unknown. Overall study findings and caveats: People with Type 1 diabetes carried modestly yet significantly shorter TCRB CDR3s in all four CD4+ subsets.

The CDR3 loop spans 18 amino acids. CDR1 and CDR2 from the germline V gene are SQVTM and ANQGSEA. V was clipped by 6 bases and J by 0 bases; unmatched bases: 11. The isolated RNA, all of it, was reverse transcribed, so expressed TCRB transcripts were what got sequenced. Profiled with immunoSEQ multiplex PCR; TCRdb holds only in-frame clones, not every one. Seen here are 250,000 to 300,000 clones, 24% observed once, and the top ten hold 0.012%. This TCR came from a woman in her thirties with type 1 diabetes. The genes are TRBV29-1 and TRBJ2-1; TRBD2 matches 13 bases. Source material: naive CD4+ T cells from blood. The CDR3 region has the DNA TGCAGCGTGTCGATTTCCGGGACTAGCGGGATCTCCTACAATGAGCAGTTCTTC. Translation gives CSVSISGTSGISYNEQFF.